A selection of T cell receptor beta chains follows, all from one sample in a study of control samples from healthy donors and cancer patients. The repertoire was sequenced with immunoSEQ multiplex PCR; TCRdb's copy has only in-frame clones and lacks some. Of almost 90,000 clones in the sample, approximately 89% were seen once. Sequenced input: blood. These receptors were obtained from a young man in good health. The CDR3 runs from the conserved cysteine through the conserved F or W. D genes are given only for firm matches. The size field is filled for only some rows; it gives once, few, many or a size class.

j_call,d_call,v_call,clone_size,cdr3_aa,cdr3_nt
TRBJ1-1,NA,TRBV25-1,NA,CASRYGGPSSEAFF,TGTGCCAGCCGATACGGGGGCCCGTCGTCCGAAGCTTTCTTT
TRBJ1-2,TRBD1,TRBV2,NA,CASKDRGPDGYTF,TGTGCCAGTAAAGACAGGGGGCCTGATGGCTACACCTTC
TRBJ2-2,NA,TRBV3-1/TRBV3-2,NA,CASSLGGGMNTGELFF,TGTGCCAGCAGCCTCGGGGGCGGGATGAACACCGGGGAGCTGTTTTTT
TRBJ2-1,TRBD2,TRBV7-9,few,CASSRLAGAPSSYNEQFF,TGTGCCAGCAGCCGACTAGCGGGGGCCCCGAGCTCCTACAATGAGCAGTTCTTC
TRBJ1-1,TRBD1,TRBV3-1/TRBV3-2,NA,CASSHRQGGTEAFF,TGTGCCAGCAGCCACCGACAGGGCGGGACTGAAGCTTTCTTT
TRBJ2-1,NA,TRBV5-1,once,CASSYRRSSSYNEQFF,TGCGCCAGCAGCTATAGACGCTCGAGCTCCTACAATGAGCAGTTCTTC
TRBJ2-3,TRBD2,TRBV18,NA,CASSPLTSGGLFTDTQYF,TGTGCCAGCTCACCTCTCACTAGCGGGGGACTCTTCACAGATACGCAGTATTTT
TRBJ1-2,TRBD1,TRBV25-1,once,CASSGSGTGQTNYGYTF,TGTGCCAGCAGTGGCAGTGGGACAGGGCAGACTAACTATGGCTACACCTTC
TRBJ1-5,NA,TRBV19,medium-sized,CASSNVPRVGSFYQPQHF,TGTGCCAGTAGTAATGTCCCGAGGGTGGGCAGCTTCTATCAGCCCCAGCATTTT
TRBJ1-6,TRBD1,TRBV27,NA,CASSPTGNNSPLHF,TGTGCCAGCAGTCCGACAGGGAACAATTCACCCCTCCACTTT
TRBJ1-1,TRBD1,TRBV6-2/TRBV6-3,NA,CASSPGGGHLNTEAFF,TGTGCCAGCAGCCCAGGGGGGGGCCATCTGAACACTGAAGCTTTCTTT
TRBJ2-3,TRBD2,TRBV4-2,once,CASSLSGKSTDTQYF,TGTGCCAGCAGCCTGAGCGGGAAAAGCACAGATACGCAGTATTTT
TRBJ2-2,TRBD1,TRBV3-1/TRBV3-2,NA,CASRKGAHTGELFF,TGTGCCAGCAGAAAGGGGGCGCACACCGGGGAGCTGTTTTTT
TRBJ2-5,NA,TRBV7-3,NA,CASNTGRGETQYF,TGTGCCAGCAACACCGGGCGTGGGGAGACCCAGTACTTC
TRBJ1-4,TRBD1,TRBV5-7,NA,CASSLKNRGRGEKLFF,TGTGCCAGCAGCTTGAAAAACAGGGGGCGAGGAGAAAAACTGTTTTTT
TRBJ1-5,TRBD1,TRBV19,NA,CASTPGQGYQPQHF,TGTGCCAGTACCCCGGGACAGGGGTATCAGCCCCAGCATTTT
TRBJ1-3,NA,TRBV25-1,NA,CASSEGDTFVNTIYF,TGTGCCAGCAGTGAAGGGGACACTTTTGTTAACACCATATATTTT
TRBJ2-3,TRBD1,TRBV12-3/TRBV12-4,NA,CASSRQGEDTQYF,TGTGCCAGCAGTCGACAGGGAGAAGATACGCAGTATTTT
TRBJ1-2,NA,TRBV7-9,NA,CASSFTDRPPAF,TGTGCCAGCAGCTTTACCGACAGGCCGCCAGCCTTC
TRBJ2-2,NA,TRBV5-1,NA,CASSLGLNTGELFF,TGCGCCAGCAGCTTAGGCCTGAACACCGGGGAGCTGTTTTTT
TRBJ2-2,NA,TRBV19,NA,CATWTATGELFF,TGTGCCACTTGGACCGCAACCGGGGAGCTGTTTTTT
TRBJ2-2,TRBD2,TRBV29-1,NA,CSVEGGVVTGELFF,TGCAGCGTTGAGGGAGGGGTGGTCACCGGGGAGCTGTTTTTT
TRBJ2-1,TRBD1,TRBV27,once,CASIGTGGINEQFF,TGTGCCAGCATTGGGACAGGGGGCATCAATGAGCAGTTCTTC
TRBJ1-2,NA,TRBV5-6,NA,CASSFAGPLGYTF,TGTGCCAGCAGCTTTGCGGGACCGCTTGGCTACACCTTC
TRBJ2-1,NA,TRBV4-1,NA,CASSQIYTLSYNEQFF,TGCGCCAGCAGCCAGATTTACACCCTGTCCTACAATGAGCAGTTCTTC
TRBJ2-2,NA,TRBV5-1,NA,CASSLEVFIGTGELFF,TGCGCCAGCAGCTTGGAGGTCTTCATTGGTACCGGGGAGCTGTTTTTT
TRBJ2-1,TRBD2,TRBV18,NA,CASSPLGLAGSSYNEQFF,TGTGCCAGCTCACCCCTCGGACTAGCGGGGAGCTCCTACAATGAGCAGTTCTTC
TRBJ2-3,NA,TRBV5-4,NA,CASSSLGGEGTDTQYF,TGTGCCAGCAGCTCCTTAGGGGGGGAAGGTACAGATACGCAGTATTTT